The rows below give T cell receptor beta chains drawn from one sample of a study of cytomegalovirus exposure and HLA in healthy donors. The assay was immunoSEQ multiplex PCR, and TCRdb's table has in-frame clones only and misses some. In the table there are 160,000 or so clones, approximately 80% of which are singletons. The sequenced sample consisted of PBMCs. These receptor sequences come from a man in his fifties or sixties in good health and CMV-seropositive. CDR3s include the opening cysteine and the closing phenylalanine or tryptophan. The D gene is left open where the match is weak. Clone sizes are given selectively: once, few, many, or a class where the clone is expanded.

abundance	d_gene	j_gene	v_gene	CDR3aa	CDR3nt
-	TRBD1	TRBJ1-2	TRBV6-1	CASSDSWTGRLSYTF	TGTGCCAGCAGTGATTCCTGGACAGGGCGTTTGAGCTACACCTTC
-	TRBD2	TRBJ2-7	TRBV27	CASSYRAGTIVSYEQYF	TGTGCCAGCAGTTATAGGGCGGGGACTATAGTCTCTTACGAGCAGTACTTC
-	-	TRBJ1-2	TRBV5-4	CASTRTTNYGYTF	TGTGCCAGCACCAGAACTACTAACTATGGCTACACCTTC
-	-	TRBJ1-2	TRBV28	CASRHAPANYGYTF	TGTGCCAGCAGACACGCCCCTGCTAACTATGGCTACACCTTC
-	-	TRBJ2-7	TRBV6-5	CASSYSGVGNYEQYF	TGTGCCAGCAGTTACTCGGGAGTAGGGAACTACGAGCAGTACTTC
-	TRBD1	TRBJ2-2	TRBV5-1	CASSLVQGATGELFF	TGCGCCAGCAGCTTGGTACAGGGGGCTACCGGGGAGCTGTTTTTT
-	-	TRBJ1-4	TRBV7-9	CASSLPAGQLEKLFF	TGTGCCAGCAGCTTACCCGCTGGACAGCTTGAAAAACTGTTTTTT
-	TRBD1	TRBJ1-5	TRBV7-2	CASSLRQGEGQPQHF	TGTGCCAGCAGCTTACGACAGGGAGAGGGTCAGCCCCAGCATTTT
-	-	TRBJ2-7	TRBV7-6	CASSSLGGAYEQYF	TGTGCCAGCAGCTCCCTGGGGGGGGCTTACGAGCAGTACTTC
-	-	TRBJ2-7	TRBV19	CASSSLPSGSSYEQYF	TGTGCCAGTAGTAGCTTACCCTCCGGTAGCTCCTACGAGCAGTACTTC
-	TRBD2	TRBJ2-7	TRBV4-3	CVSSQAPGLAGGPGEQYF	TGCGTCAGCAGCCAAGCGCCGGGACTAGCGGGGGGGCCAGGCGAGCAGTACTTC
-	-	TRBJ1-2	TRBV19	CASSMSRNYGYTF	TGTGCCAGTAGTATGAGCAGGAACTATGGCTACACCTTC
-	-	TRBJ2-3	TRBV19	CASSIQGNTDTQYF	TGTGCCAGTAGTATCCAGGGGAACACAGATACGCAGTATTTT
-	-	TRBJ1-4	TRBV28	CASSTPRRQGQREKLFF	TGTGCCAGCAGTACCCCCCGTCGCCAGGGTCAGCGTGAAAAACTGTTTTTT
-	TRBD2	TRBJ2-2	TRBV9	CASSVVGGANTGELFF	TGTGCCAGCAGCGTAGTCGGGGGGGCCAACACCGGGGAGCTGTTTTTT
once	TRBD1	TRBJ1-2	TRBV20-1	CSAPVGTENF	TGCAGTGCTCCCGTGGGGACAGAGAACTTC
-	TRBD2	TRBJ2-5	TRBV29-1	CSAVGGGRETQYF	TGCAGCGCCGTGGGCGGGGGGCGGGAGACCCAGTACTTC
-	-	TRBJ2-2	TRBV5-6	CASSLGGSDTGELFF	TGTGCCAGCAGCTTGGGTGGGAGCGACACCGGGGAGCTGTTTTTT
-	-	TRBJ1-6	TRBV5-1	CASSLVAGDNSPLHF	TGCGCCAGCAGCTTGGTCGCAGGGGATAATTCACCCCTCCACTTT
-	-	TRBJ1-1	TRBV7-2	CASSFLGSAETEAFF	TGTGCCAGCAGCTTTTTGGGTAGTGCGGAGACTGAAGCTTTCTTT
once	TRBD2	TRBJ2-4	TRBV7-9	CASSLGTSGGLAKNIQYF	TGTGCCAGCAGCTTAGGGACTAGCGGGGGCCTAGCCAAAAACATTCAGTACTTC
-	TRBD1	TRBJ2-4	TRBV19	CASRRQGERWYF	TGTGCCAGTAGGCGGCAGGGGGAAAGATGGTACTTC
-	-	TRBJ1-1	TRBV2	CASRASTGMNTEAFF	TGTGCCAGTCGGGCCTCCACAGGGATGAACACTGAAGCTTTCTTT